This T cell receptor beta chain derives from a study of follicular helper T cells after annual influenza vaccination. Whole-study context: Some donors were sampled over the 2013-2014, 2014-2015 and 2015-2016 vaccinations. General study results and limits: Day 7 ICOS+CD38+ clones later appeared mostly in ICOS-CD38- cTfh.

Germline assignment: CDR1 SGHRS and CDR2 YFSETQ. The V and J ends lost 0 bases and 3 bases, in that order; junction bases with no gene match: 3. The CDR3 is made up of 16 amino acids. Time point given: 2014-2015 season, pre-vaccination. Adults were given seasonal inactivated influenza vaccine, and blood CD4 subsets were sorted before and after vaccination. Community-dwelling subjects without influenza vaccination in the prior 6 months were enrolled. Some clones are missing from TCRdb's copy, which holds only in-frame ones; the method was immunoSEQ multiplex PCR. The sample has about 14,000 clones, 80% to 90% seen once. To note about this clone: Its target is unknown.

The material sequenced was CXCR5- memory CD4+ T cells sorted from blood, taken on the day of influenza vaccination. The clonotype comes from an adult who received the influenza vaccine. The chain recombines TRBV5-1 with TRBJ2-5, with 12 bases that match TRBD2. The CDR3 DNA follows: TGCGCCAGCAGCTTGGTTCCTAGCGGGGGGGAAGAGACCCAGTACTTC. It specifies CASSLVPSGGEETQYF.